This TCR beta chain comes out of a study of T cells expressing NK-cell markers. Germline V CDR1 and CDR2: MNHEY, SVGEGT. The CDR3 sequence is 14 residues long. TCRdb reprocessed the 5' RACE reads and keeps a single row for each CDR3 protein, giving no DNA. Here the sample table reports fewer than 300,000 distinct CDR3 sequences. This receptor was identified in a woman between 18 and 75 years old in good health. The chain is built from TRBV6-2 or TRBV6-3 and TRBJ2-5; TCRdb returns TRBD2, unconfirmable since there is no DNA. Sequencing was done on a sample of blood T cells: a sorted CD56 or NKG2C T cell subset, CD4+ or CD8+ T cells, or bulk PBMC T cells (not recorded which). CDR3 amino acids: CASSYFTSSETQYF.